Detailed here is one TCR beta chain. Antigen unknown. Clones were sequenced by immunoSEQ multiplex PCR, and TCRdb holds only the in-frame ones, with some missing. Here the sample spans some 130,000 clones, about 92% being singletons. The data are from a study of OX40 agonist ivuxolimab in advanced cancers. On the study more broadly: Patients were dosed intravenously with ivuxolimab at 0.01 to 10 mg/kg every 2 weeks. General observations from the study: Partly responding patients at 0.1-3.0 mg/kg showed some of the smallest clonal expansion. The study observed clonal expansion of CD4+ and CD8+ blood T cells by week 6 at 0.1 to 3.0 mg/kg.

The receptor was isolated from an adult with an advanced solid tumor such as melanoma, head and neck, liver or kidney cancer. Sequencing was performed on CD4+ or CD8+ T cells sorted from blood, taken in a trial of the OX40 agonist ivuxolimab.

In DNA form, the CDR3 reads TGCGCCAGCAGCTTGGGGACAGCCCAAGAGACCCAGTACTTC. Its protein product is CASSLGTAQETQYF. V is TRBV5-1 and J is TRBJ2-5; perhaps TRBD1 as D (6 bases). The CDR3 is made up of 14 amino acids. Trimming stripped 0 bases from V and 1 base from J, with 7 bases between. Germline lookup yields CDR1 SGHRS and CDR2 YFSETQ. The whole variable domain, remainder taken from reference TRBV5-1 and TRBJ2-5, is KAGVTQTPRYLIKTRGQQVTLSCSPISGHRSVSWYQQTPGQGLQFLFEYFSETQRNKGNFPGRFSGRQFSNSRSEMNVSTLELGDSALYLCASSLGTAQETQYFGPGTRLLVL.